The clone carrying this TCR beta chain appeared a single time. What it recognizes is unknown. The data were taken from a study of OX40 agonist ivuxolimab in advanced cancers. Study-wide context: Therapy given before enrollment (anti-PD-1, anti-PD-L1 or anti-CTLA-4) was allowed, and around 44% had some. The study's findings and limits: Which antigen the expanded peripheral T cells recognized is unknown.

Patients who had autoimmune disease history or got systemic immunosuppression were left out. Profiling relied on immunoSEQ multiplex PCR, and the TCRdb table lists in-frame clones only, not all of them. The sample records about 40,000 clones, 70% to 90% being singletons. Germline V gene data show CDR1 as SGHKS and CDR2 as YYEKEE (reference sequence). The CDR3 has 14 amino acids. Trimming pared 2 bases from V and 0 bases from J, leaving 8 bases between. Sequenced here: CD4+ or CD8+ T cells sorted from blood, sampled in a trial of the OX40 agonist ivuxolimab. The TCR comes from an adult with an advanced solid tumor such as melanoma, head and neck, liver or kidney cancer. The chain is built from TRBV5-5 and TRBJ1-1, with D possibly being TRBD1 (6 bases). DNA for the CDR3: TGTGCCAGCAGCTTCAGGGGAATGAACACTGAAGCTTTCTTT. Translating it yields CASSFRGMNTEAFF.